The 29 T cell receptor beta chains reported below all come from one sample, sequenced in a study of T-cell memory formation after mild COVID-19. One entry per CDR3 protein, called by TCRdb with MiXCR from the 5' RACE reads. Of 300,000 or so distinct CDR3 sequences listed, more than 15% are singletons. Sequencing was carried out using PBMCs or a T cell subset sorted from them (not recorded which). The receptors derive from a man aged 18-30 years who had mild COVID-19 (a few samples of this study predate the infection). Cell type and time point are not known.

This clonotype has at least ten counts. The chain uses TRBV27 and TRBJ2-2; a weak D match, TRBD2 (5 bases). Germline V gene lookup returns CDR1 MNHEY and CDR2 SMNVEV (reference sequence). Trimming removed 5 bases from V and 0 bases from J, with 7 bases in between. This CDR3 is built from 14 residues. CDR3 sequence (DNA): TGTGCCAGCAGTCCCGGGACGAACACCGGGGAGCTGTTTTTT. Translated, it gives CASSPGTNTGELFF.

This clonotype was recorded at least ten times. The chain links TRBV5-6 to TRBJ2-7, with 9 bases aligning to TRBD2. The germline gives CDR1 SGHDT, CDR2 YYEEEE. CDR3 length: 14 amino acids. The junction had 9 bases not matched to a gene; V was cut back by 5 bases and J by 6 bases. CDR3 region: CASRSIAGAREQYV. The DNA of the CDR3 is TGTGCCAGCAGGAGTATAGCGGGGGCACGCGAGCAGTACGTC.

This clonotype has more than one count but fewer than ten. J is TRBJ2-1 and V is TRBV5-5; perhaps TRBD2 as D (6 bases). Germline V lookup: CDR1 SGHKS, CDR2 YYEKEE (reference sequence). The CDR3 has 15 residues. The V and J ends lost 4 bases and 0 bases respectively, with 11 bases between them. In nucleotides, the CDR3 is TGTGCCAGCAGCGCGGGACCGACCTCCTACAATGAGCAGTTCTTC. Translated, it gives CASSAGPTSYNEQFF.

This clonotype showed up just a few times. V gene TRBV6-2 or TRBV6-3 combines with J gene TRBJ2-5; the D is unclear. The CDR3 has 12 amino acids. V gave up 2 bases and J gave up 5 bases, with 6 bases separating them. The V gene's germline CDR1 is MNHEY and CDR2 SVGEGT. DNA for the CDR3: TGTGCCAGCAGTTACACAGCGGAGACCCAGTACTTC. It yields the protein CASSYTAETQYF.

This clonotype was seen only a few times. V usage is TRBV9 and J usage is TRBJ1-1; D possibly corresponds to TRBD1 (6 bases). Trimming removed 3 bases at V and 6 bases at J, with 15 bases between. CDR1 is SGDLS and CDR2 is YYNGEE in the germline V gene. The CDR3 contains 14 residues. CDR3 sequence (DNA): TGTGCCAGCAGCGCCCACAAGGGGGTGGCTGAAGCTTTCTTT. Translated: CASSAHKGVAEAFF.

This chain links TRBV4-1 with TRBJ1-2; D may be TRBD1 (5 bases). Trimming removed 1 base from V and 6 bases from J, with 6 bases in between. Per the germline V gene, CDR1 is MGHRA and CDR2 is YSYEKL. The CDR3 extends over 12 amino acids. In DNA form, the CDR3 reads TGCGCCAGCAGCCAAGCAGGGAATGGCTACACCTTC. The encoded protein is CASSQAGNGYTF.

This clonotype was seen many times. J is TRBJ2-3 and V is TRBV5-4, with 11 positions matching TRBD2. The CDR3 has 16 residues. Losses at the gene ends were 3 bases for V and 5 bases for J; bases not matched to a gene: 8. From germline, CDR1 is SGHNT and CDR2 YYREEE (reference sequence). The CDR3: CASSSIAGGREDTQYF. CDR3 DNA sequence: TGTGCCAGCAGCTCCATAGCGGGGGGGCGAGAAGATACGCAGTATTTT.

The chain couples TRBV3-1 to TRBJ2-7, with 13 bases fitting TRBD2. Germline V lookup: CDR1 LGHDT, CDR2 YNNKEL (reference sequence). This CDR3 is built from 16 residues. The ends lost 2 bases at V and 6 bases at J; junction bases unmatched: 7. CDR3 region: CASSQRILAGGREQYF. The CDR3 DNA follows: TGTGCCAGCAGCCAACGGATACTAGCGGGGGGGCGCGAGCAGTACTTC.

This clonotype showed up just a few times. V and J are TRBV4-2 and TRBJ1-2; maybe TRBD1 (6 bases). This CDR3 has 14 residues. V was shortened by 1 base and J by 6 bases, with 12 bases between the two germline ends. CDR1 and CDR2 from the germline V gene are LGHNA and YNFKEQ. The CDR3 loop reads CASSQGEGHNGYTF. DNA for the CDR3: TGTGCCAGCAGCCAAGGTGAGGGACACAATGGCTACACCTTC.

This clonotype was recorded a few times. Written as DNA, the CDR3 is TGTGCCAGCAGCCAGAGTCGGAGCAATCAGCCCCAGCATTTT. It specifies CASSQSRSNQPQHF. The V call is TRBV3-1, the J call TRBJ1-5; the D is unclear. The CDR3 has 14 residues. The germline V gene has CDR1 LGHDT and CDR2 YNNKEL (reference sequence). Trimming took off 3 bases at V and 1 base at J, with 7 bases between the two ends.

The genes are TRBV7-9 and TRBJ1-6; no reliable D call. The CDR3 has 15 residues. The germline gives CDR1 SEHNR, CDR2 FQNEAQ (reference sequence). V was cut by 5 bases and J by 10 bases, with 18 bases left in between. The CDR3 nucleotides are TGTGCCAGCAGCCTAATGGGTGGATTCCTGTCACCCCTCCACTTT. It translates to CASSLMGGFLSPLHF.

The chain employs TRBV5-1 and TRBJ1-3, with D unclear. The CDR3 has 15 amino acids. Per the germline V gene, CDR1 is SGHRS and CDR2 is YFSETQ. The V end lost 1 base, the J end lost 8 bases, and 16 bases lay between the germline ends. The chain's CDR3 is CASSLIAYPGDTIYF. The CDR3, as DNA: TGCGCCAGCAGCTTGATTGCATACCCTGGGGACACCATATATTTT.

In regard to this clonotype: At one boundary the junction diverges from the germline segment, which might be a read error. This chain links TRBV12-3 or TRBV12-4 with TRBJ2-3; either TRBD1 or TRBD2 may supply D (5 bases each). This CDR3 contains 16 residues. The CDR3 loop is CASSPTGTDGTDTQYF. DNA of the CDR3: TGTGCCAGCAGTCCTACCGGGACGGACGGTACAGATACACAGTATTTT.

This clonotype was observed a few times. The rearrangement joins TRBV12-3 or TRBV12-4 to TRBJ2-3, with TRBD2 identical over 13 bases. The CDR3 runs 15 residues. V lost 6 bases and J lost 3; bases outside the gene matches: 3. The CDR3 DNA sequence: TGTGCCAGCAGCGGACTAGCGGGGGATACAGATACGCAGTATTTT. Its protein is CASSGLAGDTDTQYF.

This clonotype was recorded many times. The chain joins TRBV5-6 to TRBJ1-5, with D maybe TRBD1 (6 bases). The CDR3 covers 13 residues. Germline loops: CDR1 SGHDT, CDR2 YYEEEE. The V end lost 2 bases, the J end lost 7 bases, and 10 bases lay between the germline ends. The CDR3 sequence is CASSFSQGQPQHF. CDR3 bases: TGTGCCAGCAGCTTCAGTCAGGGGCAGCCCCAGCATTTT.

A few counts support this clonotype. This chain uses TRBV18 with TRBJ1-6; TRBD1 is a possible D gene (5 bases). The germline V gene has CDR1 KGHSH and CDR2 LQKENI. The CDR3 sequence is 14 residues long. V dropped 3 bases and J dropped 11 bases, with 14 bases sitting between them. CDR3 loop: CASSPGQGSPPLHF. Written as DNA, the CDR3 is TGTGCCAGCTCACCCGGGCAGGGTTCGCCACCCCTCCACTTT.

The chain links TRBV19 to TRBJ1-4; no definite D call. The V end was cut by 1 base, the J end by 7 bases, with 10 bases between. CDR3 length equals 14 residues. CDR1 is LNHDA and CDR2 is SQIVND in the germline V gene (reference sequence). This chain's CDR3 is CASSIAGVTEKLFF. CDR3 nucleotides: TGTGCCAGTAGTATAGCCGGGGTAACTGAAAAACTGTTTTTT.

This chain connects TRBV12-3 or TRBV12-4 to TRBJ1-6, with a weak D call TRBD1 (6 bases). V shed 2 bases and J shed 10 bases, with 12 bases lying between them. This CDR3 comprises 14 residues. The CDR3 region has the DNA TGTGCCAGCAGTTTAAATCAGGGGCAATCACCCCTCCACTTT. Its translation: CASSLNQGQSPLHF.

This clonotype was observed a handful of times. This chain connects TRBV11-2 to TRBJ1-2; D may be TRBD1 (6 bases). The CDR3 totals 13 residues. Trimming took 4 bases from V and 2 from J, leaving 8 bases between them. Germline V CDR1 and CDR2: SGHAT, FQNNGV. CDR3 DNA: TGTGCCAGCAGCTCCACAGGGAACTATGGCTACACCTTC. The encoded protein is CASSSTGNYGYTF.

The CDR3 loop is CASSSSLRFQETQYF. The CDR3, as DNA: TGTGCCAGCAGCTCGTCGCTCAGATTCCAAGAGACCCAGTACTTC. The V and J genes are TRBV7-8 and TRBJ2-5; no clear D gene. The CDR3 is made up of 15 amino acids. Trimming took off 4 bases at V and 1 base at J, with 13 bases between the two ends. Per the germline V gene, CDR1 is SGHVS and CDR2 is FQNEAQ.

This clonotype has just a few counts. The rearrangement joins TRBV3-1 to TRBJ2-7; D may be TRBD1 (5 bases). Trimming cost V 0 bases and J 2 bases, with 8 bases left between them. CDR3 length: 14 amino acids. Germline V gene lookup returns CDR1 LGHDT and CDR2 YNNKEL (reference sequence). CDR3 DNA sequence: TGTGCCAGCAGCCAAGACAACAGGCCCTACGAGCAGTACGTC. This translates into CASSQDNRPYEQYV.

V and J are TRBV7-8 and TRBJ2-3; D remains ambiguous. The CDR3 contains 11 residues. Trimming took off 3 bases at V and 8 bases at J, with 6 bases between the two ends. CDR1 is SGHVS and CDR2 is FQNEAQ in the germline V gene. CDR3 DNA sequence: TGTGCCAGCAGCTTCGGCAGTACGCAGTATTTT. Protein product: CASSFGSTQYF.

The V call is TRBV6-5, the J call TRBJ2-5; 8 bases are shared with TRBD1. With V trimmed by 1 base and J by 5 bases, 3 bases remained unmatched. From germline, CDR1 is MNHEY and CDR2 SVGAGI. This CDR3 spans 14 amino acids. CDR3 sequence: CASSYYDRGETQYF. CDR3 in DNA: TGTGCCAGCAGTTACTACGACAGGGGCGAGACCCAGTACTTC.

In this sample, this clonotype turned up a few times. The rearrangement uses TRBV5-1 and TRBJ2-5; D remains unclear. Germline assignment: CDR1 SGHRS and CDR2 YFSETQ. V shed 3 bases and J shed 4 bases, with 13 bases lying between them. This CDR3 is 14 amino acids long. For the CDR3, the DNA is TGCGCCAGCAGCTGGGAAGCCACCGTAGAGACCCAGTACTTC. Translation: CASSWEATVETQYF.

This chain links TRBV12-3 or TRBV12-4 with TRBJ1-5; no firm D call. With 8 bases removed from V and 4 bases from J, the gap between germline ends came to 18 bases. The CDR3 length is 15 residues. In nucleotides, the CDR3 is TGTGCCAGCTCAAGCGAAGTTGGGGAAAATCAGCCCCAGCATTTT. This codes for CASSSEVGENQPQHF.

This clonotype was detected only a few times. CDR3 bases: TGCGCCAGCAGCCGGGCCGGGCTAGCGGGGGGCGATGAGCAGTTCTTC. The encoded protein is CASSRAGLAGGDEQFF. V gene TRBV4-3 combines with J gene TRBJ2-1, with 11 bases identical to TRBD2. V shed 4 bases and J 8 bases; nucleotides not matched to a gene: 10. The CDR3 loop spans 16 amino acids. The germline V gene encodes CDR1 LGHNA and CDR2 YSLEER.

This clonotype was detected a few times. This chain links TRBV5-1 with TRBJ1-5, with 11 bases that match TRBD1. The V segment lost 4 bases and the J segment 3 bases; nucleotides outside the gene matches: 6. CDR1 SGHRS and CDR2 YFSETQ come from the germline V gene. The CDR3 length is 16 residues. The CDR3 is CASSVGTGGPNQPQHF. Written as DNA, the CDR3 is TGCGCCAGCAGCGTCGGGACAGGGGGACCCAATCAGCCCCAGCATTTT.

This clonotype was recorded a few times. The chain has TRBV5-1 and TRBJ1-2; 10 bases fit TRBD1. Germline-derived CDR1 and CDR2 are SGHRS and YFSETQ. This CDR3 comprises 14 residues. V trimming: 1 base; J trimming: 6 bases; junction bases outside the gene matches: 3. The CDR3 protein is CASSLRQGADGYTF. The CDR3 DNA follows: TGCGCCAGCAGCTTGAGACAGGGGGCGGATGGCTACACCTTC. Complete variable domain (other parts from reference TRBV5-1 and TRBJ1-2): KAGVTQTPRYLIKTRGQQVTLSCSPISGHRSVSWYQQTPGQGLQFLFEYFSETQRNKGNFPGRFSGRQFSNSRSEMNVSTLELGDSALYLCASSLRQGADGYTFGSGTRLTVV.

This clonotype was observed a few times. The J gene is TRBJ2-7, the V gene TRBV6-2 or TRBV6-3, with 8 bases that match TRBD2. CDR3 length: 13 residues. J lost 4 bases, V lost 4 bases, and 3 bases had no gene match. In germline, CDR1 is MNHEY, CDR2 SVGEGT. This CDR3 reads CASSFSGMYEQYV. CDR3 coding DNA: TGTGCCAGCAGTTTTAGCGGGATGTACGAGCAGTACGTC.